This T cell receptor (beta chain) comes out of a study of blood T cell repertoires in COVID-19. Study in general: Nucleic acid was either cDNA or gDNA, and it came from T cells, B-cell-depleted T cells, or PBMCs.

How the authors handled the data: Quantification of nucleated cells was approximated via reference gene primer amplification. Profiling relied on immunoSEQ multiplex PCR, and the TCRdb table lists in-frame clones only, not all of them. The V and J calls and clone size were taken over from that table, and D and trimming were inferred from the DNA. The data show approximately 290,000 clones, approximately 90% seen once. Those enrolled, adults aged 18 to 89 years, came from about two dozen US areas. Membership in each cohort depended on participant-reported clinical history. Trimming at V came to 0 bases and at J to 5 bases, leaving 12 bases not matched to a gene. This CDR3 is 18 amino acids long. Germline CDR1 reads SGHNT; CDR2 reads YYREEE (reference sequence).

Sample: PBMCs or T cells enriched from blood (not recorded which). The sequence derives from a woman under 40 who had recovered from COVID-19. This chain joins TRBV5-4 and TRBJ2-1, with 9 bases fitting TRBD1. The CDR3 loop is CASSLDRGLGGPHNEQFF. The CDR3, as DNA: TGTGCCAGCAGCTTGGACAGGGGGCTGGGCGGGCCACACAATGAGCAGTTCTTC.